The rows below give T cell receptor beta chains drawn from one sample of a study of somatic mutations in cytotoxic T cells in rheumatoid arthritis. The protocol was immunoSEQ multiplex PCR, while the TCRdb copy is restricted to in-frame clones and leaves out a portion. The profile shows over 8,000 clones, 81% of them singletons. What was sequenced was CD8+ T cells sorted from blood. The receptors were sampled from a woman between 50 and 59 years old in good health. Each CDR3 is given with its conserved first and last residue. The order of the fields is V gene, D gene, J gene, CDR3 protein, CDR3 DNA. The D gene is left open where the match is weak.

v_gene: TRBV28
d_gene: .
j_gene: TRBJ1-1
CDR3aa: CASSSAYRAEAFF
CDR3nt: TGTGCCAGCAGTTCCGCTTATCGGGCTGAAGCTTTCTTT

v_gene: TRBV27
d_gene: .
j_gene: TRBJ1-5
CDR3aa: CASSPRAPEDQPQHF
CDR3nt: TGTGCCAGCAGTCCGAGGGCCCCAGAGGATCAGCCCCAGCATTTT

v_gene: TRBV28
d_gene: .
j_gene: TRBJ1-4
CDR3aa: CASSSAGYNEKLFF
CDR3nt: TGTGCCAGCAGTTCTGCAGGTTATAATGAAAAACTGTTTTTT

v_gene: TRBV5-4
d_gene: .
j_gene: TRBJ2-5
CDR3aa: CASSSRTEETQYF
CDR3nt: TGTGCCAGCAGCTCTCGGACAGAAGAGACCCAGTACTTC

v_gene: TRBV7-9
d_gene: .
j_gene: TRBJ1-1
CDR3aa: CASSPSSTEAFF
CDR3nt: TGTGCCAGCAGCCCCTCGAGCACTGAAGCTTTCTTT

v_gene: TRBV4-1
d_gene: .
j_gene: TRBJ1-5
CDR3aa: CASSRQDNQPQHF
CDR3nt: TGCGCCAGCAGCCGACAGGATAATCAGCCCCAGCATTTT

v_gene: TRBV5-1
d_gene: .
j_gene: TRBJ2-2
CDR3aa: CASRGTGTPNTGELFF
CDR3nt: TGCGCCAGCAGGGGTACCGGGACACCGAACACCGGGGAGCTGTTTTTT

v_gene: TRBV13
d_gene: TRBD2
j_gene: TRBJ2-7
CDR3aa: CASSSGLAVGEQYF
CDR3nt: TGTGCCAGCAGCTCCGGACTAGCGGTAGGCGAGCAGTACTTC

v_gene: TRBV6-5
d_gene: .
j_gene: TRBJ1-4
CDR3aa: CASSYTGKEKLFF
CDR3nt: TGTGCCAGCAGTTACACAGGGAAGGAAAAACTGTTTTTT

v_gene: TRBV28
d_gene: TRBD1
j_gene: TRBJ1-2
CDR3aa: CASRPGQGYGYTF
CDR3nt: TGTGCCAGCAGACCGGGACAGGGGTATGGCTACACCTTC